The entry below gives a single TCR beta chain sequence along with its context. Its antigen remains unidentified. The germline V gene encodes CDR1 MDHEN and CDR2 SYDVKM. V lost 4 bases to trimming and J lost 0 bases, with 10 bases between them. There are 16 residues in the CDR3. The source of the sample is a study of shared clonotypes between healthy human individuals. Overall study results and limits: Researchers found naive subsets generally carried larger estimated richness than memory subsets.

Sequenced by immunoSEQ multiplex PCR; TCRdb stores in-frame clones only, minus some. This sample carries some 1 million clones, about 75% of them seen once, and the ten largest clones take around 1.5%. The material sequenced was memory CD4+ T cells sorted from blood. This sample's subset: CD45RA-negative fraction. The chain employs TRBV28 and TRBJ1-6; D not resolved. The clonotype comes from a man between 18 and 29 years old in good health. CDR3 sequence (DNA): TGTGCCAGCAGTTCAGACCTGGACTCCTATAATTCACCCCTCCACTTT. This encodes CASSSDLDSYNSPLHF.